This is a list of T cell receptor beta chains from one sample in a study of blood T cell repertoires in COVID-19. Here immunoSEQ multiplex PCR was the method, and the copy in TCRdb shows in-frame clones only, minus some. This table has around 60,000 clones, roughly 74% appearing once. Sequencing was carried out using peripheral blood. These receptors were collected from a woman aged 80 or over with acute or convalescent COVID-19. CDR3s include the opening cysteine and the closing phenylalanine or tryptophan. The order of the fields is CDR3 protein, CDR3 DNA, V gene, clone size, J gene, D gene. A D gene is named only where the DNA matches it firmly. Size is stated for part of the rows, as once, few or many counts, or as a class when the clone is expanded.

CDR3aa: CASSSFTSTDTQYF
CDR3nt: TGTGCCAGCAGCTCTTTTACAAGCACAGATACGCAGTATTTT
v_gene: TRBV11-3
abundance: medium-sized
j_gene: TRBJ2-3
d_gene: -

CDR3aa: CASSPWPTGGGFDEQFF
CDR3nt: TGTGCCAGCAGCCCATGGCCGACGGGCGGGGGTTTCGATGAGCAGTTCTTC
v_gene: TRBV7-6
abundance: -
j_gene: TRBJ2-1
d_gene: TRBD2

CDR3aa: CASSSSGTGVNYGYTF
CDR3nt: TGTGCCAGCAGTTCGTCCGGGACAGGGGTTAACTATGGCTACACCTTC
v_gene: TRBV28
abundance: -
j_gene: TRBJ1-2
d_gene: TRBD1

CDR3aa: CASGSDRGTDTQYF
CDR3nt: TGTGCCAGCGGGTCGGACAGGGGCACAGATACGCAGTATTTT
v_gene: TRBV28
abundance: -
j_gene: TRBJ2-3
d_gene: TRBD1

CDR3aa: CASSYGTTGLTYEQYF
CDR3nt: TGTGCCAGCAGTTACGGGACGACAGGGTTAACTTACGAGCAGTACTTC
v_gene: TRBV6-2/TRBV6-3
abundance: -
j_gene: TRBJ2-7
d_gene: TRBD1

CDR3aa: CASSLSGGQYF
CDR3nt: TGTGCCAGCAGCCTCTCAGGGGGCCAGTACTTC
v_gene: TRBV28
abundance: -
j_gene: TRBJ2-5
d_gene: TRBD1

CDR3aa: CASSYPGTAKEQYF
CDR3nt: TGTGCCAGCAGCTACCCCGGGACAGCTAAAGAGCAGTACTTC
v_gene: TRBV7-2
abundance: many
j_gene: TRBJ2-7
d_gene: TRBD1

CDR3aa: CASSLSGQQGYGYTF
CDR3nt: TGCGCCAGCAGCTTGTCAGGACAACAGGGGTATGGCTACACCTTC
v_gene: TRBV5-1
abundance: -
j_gene: TRBJ1-2
d_gene: TRBD1

CDR3aa: CASSEAPKNIQYF
CDR3nt: TGTGCCAGCAGTGAGGCCCCCAAAAACATTCAGTACTTC
v_gene: TRBV2
abundance: -
j_gene: TRBJ2-4
d_gene: -

CDR3aa: CAISVNGRGSDTQYF
CDR3nt: TGTGCCATCAGTGTGAATGGGAGAGGGTCAGATACGCAGTATTTT
v_gene: TRBV10-3
abundance: once
j_gene: TRBJ2-3
d_gene: -

CDR3aa: CASSRESTGELFF
CDR3nt: TGTGCCAGCAGCCGAGAGTCGACCGGGGAGCTGTTTTTT
v_gene: TRBV28
abundance: -
j_gene: TRBJ2-2
d_gene: -

CDR3aa: CASGRQRTNTDTQYF
CDR3nt: TGTGCCAGCGGGAGACAGCGGACTAACACAGATACGCAGTATTTT
v_gene: TRBV2
abundance: -
j_gene: TRBJ2-3
d_gene: -

CDR3aa: CASSLYYQPQHF
CDR3nt: TGTGCCAGCAGTTTATATTATCAGCCCCAGCATTTT
v_gene: TRBV12-3/TRBV12-4
abundance: -
j_gene: TRBJ1-5
d_gene: -

CDR3aa: CAWSVLLNGNQPQHF
CDR3nt: TGTGCCTGGAGTGTACTCCTCAACGGCAATCAGCCCCAGCATTTT
v_gene: TRBV30
abundance: -
j_gene: TRBJ1-5
d_gene: -

CDR3aa: CASSYSRVLEGHGYTF
CDR3nt: TGTGCCAGCAGTTACTCCCGGGTACTGGAGGGACATGGCTACACCTTC
v_gene: TRBV6-2/TRBV6-3
abundance: few
j_gene: TRBJ1-2
d_gene: -